This TCR beta chain was documented in a study of read filtering for tumor transcriptome and immune sequencing. Across the whole study: R-ISS stage counts were eight or nine for I, roughly 15 for II, about seven for III. Study conclusions and caveats: RNA-seq captured clonotypes less deeply and reliably than IR-seq.

V shed 2 bases and J 10 bases; nucleotides not matched to a gene: 8. There are 15 residues in the CDR3. This clonotype is medium-sized in the sample. The antigen is not known. Given the absence of the conserved phenylalanine or tryptophan at the CDR3 end, a read error is likely. This library used roughly 0.4 ug RNA and molecular barcoded adaptors spanning alpha/delta and beta/gamma chains. TCRdb called the reads again in MiXCR, with one record for every CDR3 protein. The data hold fewer than 35,000 distinct CDR3 sequences, with less than 20% observed a single time. The chain is built from TRBV12-3 or TRBV12-4 and TRBJ2-1; 10 bases map to TRBD2. The source of this sequence is a donor at least 40 years old with multiple myeloma. The specimen was a population of CD138-negative cells sorted from bone marrow. CDR3 protein: CASSLFASGSDEQFL. The CDR3 DNA reads as TGTGCCAGCAGTTTATTCGCTAGCGGGAGTGACGAGCAGTTCCTC.